This T cell receptor (beta chain) was found in a study of cytomegalovirus exposure and HLA in healthy donors. General study points: About 87% or about 30% of the time was how often most TCR beta V segments were productive, according to an earlier analysis. Later work showed greater clonal expansion in HLA-associated TCR beta chains than in equally common others.

A word on this clone: The antigen is not known.

Vbeta (60) and Jbeta (13) primers were used in the PCR. Repertoires were generated with immunoSEQ multiplex PCR, while TCRdb's copy carries only in-frame clones and drops some. The sample carries approximately 140,000 clones, around 78% recorded once. Trimming cost V 6 bases and J 5 bases; bases outside gene matches: 7. The CDR3 extends over 14 amino acids. Germline loops: CDR1 MNHNS, CDR2 SASEGT. The origin of this receptor is a woman between 40 and 55 years old in good health and CMV-seropositive. Material for sequencing was PBMCs. This sequence joins TRBV6-1 and TRBJ2-1, with 7 bases fitting TRBD1. CDR3 loop: CASRGWTGNNEQFF. In DNA, the CDR3 is TGTGCCAGCAGAGGGTGGACAGGTAACAATGAGCAGTTCTTC.